This T cell receptor beta chain was recorded in a study of cytomegalovirus exposure and HLA in healthy donors. Regarding the study as a whole: Several V segments, TRBV6-2 and TRBV6-3 among them, could not be told apart and were dropped. Sequencing likely produced, as an artifact, a cluster of highly shared sequence variants.

About this clone itself: Antigen: not known.

The junction had 7 bases not matched to a gene; V was cut back by 5 bases and J by 4 bases. Looked up from germline, CDR1 is MNHEY and CDR2 is SVGAGI. The CDR3 extends over 14 amino acids. PCR primers comprised 60 Vbeta and 13 Jbeta primers. How the authors handled the data: In a later analysis, around 87 million unique TCR beta chains included roughly 11 million shared by two or more donors. The method was immunoSEQ multiplex PCR; TCRdb's version includes in-frame clones alone and lacks a portion of them. For V, J and clone size, that table is used; D and trimming come from the DNA. The sample consists of about 120,000 clones, around four fifths of them appearing once.

The chain joins TRBV6-5 to TRBJ1-2, with TRBD1 matching over 7 bases. The receptor's source is a man between 18 and 29 years old in good health and CMV-seropositive. Sequences were obtained from PBMCs. CDR3 coding DNA: TGTGCCAGCAGTGAGCAACAGGGGTTCTATGGCTACACCTTC. It specifies CASSEQQGFYGYTF.